This T cell receptor (beta chain) was recorded in a study of T cell repertoires in cytomegalovirus infection. Study in general: An indication of both CMV infection and matching HLA type came from public TCR beta signatures. Broader study findings: Across the ex vivo response, the dominant clonotypes were HLA-C-restricted CMV-specific TCR beta clonotypes. Frequencies of public TCR beta families were cumulated, and this identified carriers of CMV plus the relevant HLA.

As for this clonotype: Its antigen remains unidentified.

TCRdb fed the reads into MiXCR, producing one record per CDR3 protein. The data contain about 300,000 distinct CDR3 sequences, about 9.2% of them singletons. Trimming removed 5 bases from V and 2 bases from J; junction bases left unmatched: 6. Germline V gene sequence: CDR1 SEHNR, CDR2 FQNEAQ (reference sequence). The CDR3 runs to 15 residues. This sequence was found in a human donor in good health (CMV status not recorded). Some clones in this sample may be carry-over from other donors' samples. This chain joins TRBV7-9 and TRBJ2-7; 10 bases agree with TRBD1. What was sequenced was PBMCs. Here the CDR3 DNA reads TGTGCCAGCAGCCCGGGACAGGGGTTCCCCTACGAGCAGTACGTC. This sequence encodes CASSPGQGFPYEQYV.